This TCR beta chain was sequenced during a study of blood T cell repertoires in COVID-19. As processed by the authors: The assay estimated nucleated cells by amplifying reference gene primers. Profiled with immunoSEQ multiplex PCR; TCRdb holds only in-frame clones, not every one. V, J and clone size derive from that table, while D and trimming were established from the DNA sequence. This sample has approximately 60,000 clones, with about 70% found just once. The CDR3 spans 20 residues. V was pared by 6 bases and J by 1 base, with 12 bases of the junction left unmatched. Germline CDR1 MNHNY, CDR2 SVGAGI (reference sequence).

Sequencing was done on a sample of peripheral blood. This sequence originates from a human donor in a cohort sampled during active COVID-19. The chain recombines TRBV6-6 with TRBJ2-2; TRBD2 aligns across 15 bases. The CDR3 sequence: CASSPFPGLAGGGNTGELFF. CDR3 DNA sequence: TGTGCCAGCAGCCCGTTTCCGGGACTAGCGGGGGGCGGGAACACCGGGGAGCTGTTTTTT.